This T cell receptor beta chain was captured by sequencing in a study of T cells in tuberculosis. Generated by immunoSEQ multiplex PCR, the TCRdb table keeps only in-frame clones and is missing some. The repertoire holds approximately 100,000 clones, with roughly 88% as singletons. After thawing and overnight rest, PBMC were stained with GMM-loaded CD1B tetramer, viability dye and anti-CD3 for sorting. CD1B tetramers were loaded with Rhodococcus equi-derived C32 glucose monomycolate. This clone appeared a few times. The V segment lost 6 bases and the J segment 0 bases; nucleotides outside the gene matches: 5. The CDR3 covers 16 residues. The germline V gene has CDR1 SGHNT and CDR2 YENEEA.

The chain employs TRBV11-3 and TRBJ2-3; 11 bases agree with TRBD2. The sequence was obtained from an adult woman with latent tuberculosis. The sequenced sample was CD1b-GMM tetramer-negative cells sorted from PBMCs. CDR3 DNA: TGTGCCAGCAGTCCCGGGACTAGCGGTAGCACAGATACGCAGTATTTT. This sequence encodes CASSPGTSGSTDTQYF.